Below are 8 T cell receptor beta chains sequenced from a single sample in a study of T cells in Graves' hyperthyroidism and ophthalmopathy. The source material, RNA transcripts, was used to amplify TCR beta CDR3 regions. A first-round RT-PCR of the TCR CDR3 used the HTBI primer set. Each CDR3 protein gets one entry after TCRdb re-called the multiplex PCR reads with MiXCR. In the table there are under 350,000 distinct CDR3 sequences, about 18% of which are singletons. Sequencing input: blood. The receptor set was obtained from a woman in her sixties with Graves' ophthalmopathy.

CDR3 loop: CASSQSTETQYF. CDR3 in DNA: TGTGCCAGCAGCCAATCAACCGAGACCCAGTACTTC. V gene TRBV3-1 combines with J gene TRBJ2-5; D remains unclear. The germline V gene has CDR1 LGHDT and CDR2 YNNKEL (reference sequence). V was cut by 2 bases and J by 5 bases, with 6 bases left in between. The CDR3 loop spans 12 amino acids.

This clonotype has at least ten counts. The chain links TRBV11-3 to TRBJ2-2, with D possibly matching TRBD2 (5 bases). This CDR3 has 15 amino acids. Germline assignment: CDR1 SGHNT and CDR2 YENEEA. The ends were cut back, 5 bases at V and 1 base at J, with 11 bases in the middle. CDR3 sequence: CASSPSAGNTGELFF. In DNA, the CDR3 is TGTGCCAGCAGCCCGTCGGCGGGGAACACCGGGGAGCTGTTTTTT.

This clonotype was observed many times. The rearrangement uses TRBV10-2 and TRBJ1-2, with D maybe TRBD1 (5 bases). V was shortened by 6 bases and J by 4 bases, with 9 bases between the two germline ends. The CDR3 length is 12 residues. The germline V gene encodes CDR1 WSHSY and CDR2 SAAADI. The CDR3 loop reads CASRRDAYGYTF. The CDR3 nucleotides are TGCGCCAGCAGGCGGGACGCCTATGGCTACACCTTC.

The rearrangement joins TRBV24-1 to TRBJ2-3; the match to TRBD2 covers 15 bases. Germline assignment: CDR1 KGHDR and CDR2 SFDVKD. V shed 5 bases, J shed 7 bases, and the junction held 6 bases outside the gene matches. CDR3 length: 16 amino acids. The DNA for the CDR3 is TGTGCCACCAGTGCTGGGGGACTAGCGGGGGGAAATACGCAGTATTTT. It codes for CATSAGGLAGGNTQYF.

This clonotype occurred a few times. This rearrangement joins TRBV20-1 to TRBJ2-7, with 9 bases aligning to TRBD1. With 4 bases clipped from V and 2 bases from J, the junction kept 6 bases outside the gene matches. Germline lookup yields CDR1 DFQATT and CDR2 SNEGSKA (reference sequence). The CDR3 runs to 14 residues. The CDR3: CSATRTGAPYEQYF. The CDR3 DNA follows: TGCAGTGCTACAAGGACAGGGGCTCCCTACGAGCAGTACTTC.

This clonotype was counted at least ten times. The chain is built from TRBV20-1 and TRBJ1-2; no clear D gene. V dropped 5 bases and J dropped 8 bases, with 15 bases sitting between them. The CDR3 runs 12 residues. The V gene's germline CDR1 is DFQATT and CDR2 SNEGSKA (reference sequence). CDR3 amino acids: CSAYVWAKGYTF. The DNA of the CDR3 is TGCAGTGCTTATGTGTGGGCGAAAGGCTACACCTTC.

This clonotype appeared a few times. The genes are TRBV19 and TRBJ2-6; TRBD2 aligns across 7 bases. The CDR3 totals 18 residues. Germline V CDR1 and CDR2: LNHDA, SQIVND (reference sequence). J lost 0 bases, V lost 9 bases, and 14 bases had no gene match. The CDR3 nucleotides read TGTGCCAGCGCCCCCGGGGGGTTCCTCACCTCTGGGGCCAACGTCCTGACTTTC. As protein: CASAPGGFLTSGANVLTF.

This clonotype was observed at least ten times. The genes are TRBV18 and TRBJ2-1; D is uncertain. The germline CDR1 and CDR2 sequences are KGHSH and LQKENI. V was trimmed by 10 bases and J by 0 bases, leaving 10 bases between them. This CDR3 is built from 13 residues. The CDR3 reads CATSLSSYNEQFF. In nucleotides, the CDR3 is TGTGCCACCTCGTTGAGCTCCTACAATGAGCAGTTCTTC.